The 7 T cell receptor beta chains presented below share a single source sample, sequenced in a study of T cell repertoires in cytomegalovirus infection. MiXCR, applied by TCRdb to the reads, yields one record per CDR3 protein. The sample lists approximately 180,000 distinct CDR3 sequences, approximately 18% seen once, with approximately 26% in the top ten. Sample: CD8+ T cells from PBMCs. Every receptor here comes from a human donor in good health (CMV status not recorded). Some clones in this sample may be carry-over from other donors' samples.

There are a few counts of this clonotype. This rearrangement joins TRBV4-1 to TRBJ2-7; 14 bases map to TRBD2. Germline V gives CDR1 MGHRA, CDR2 YSYEKL. The CDR3 has 18 residues. J was trimmed by 2 bases and V by 2 bases; bases with no gene match: 8. Here the CDR3 DNA reads TGCGCCAGCAGCCAACAGACTAGCGGGGGGGATATTGCCTACGAGCAGTACTTC. It encodes CASSQQTSGGDIAYEQYF.

The CDR3 sequence is CASSLETQGNQPQHF. The CDR3 DNA follows: TGTGCCAGCAGCTTAGAAACACAGGGGAATCAGCCCCAGCATTTT. The chain combines TRBV7-2 with TRBJ1-5; 7 bases map to TRBD1. Per the germline V gene, CDR1 is SGHTA and CDR2 is FQGNSA. CDR3 size: 15 residues. Trimming took 1 base from V and 4 from J; bases not matched to a gene: 4.

This clonotype was observed a handful of times. This chain's CDR3 is CASTSRDREETQYF. The CDR3 DNA reads TGTGCCAGTACTTCCCGGGACAGGGAGGAGACCCAGTACTTC. The chain has TRBV19 and TRBJ2-5, with TRBD1 matching over 9 bases. CDR1 and CDR2 (germline): LNHDA, SQIVND (reference sequence). The CDR3 has 14 residues. With 7 bases clipped from V and 5 bases from J, the junction kept 8 bases outside the gene matches.

This clonotype was counted a few times. V usage is TRBV7-9 and J usage is TRBJ2-7; 7 positions match TRBD1. V lost 1 base and J lost 0; bases outside the gene matches: 3. This CDR3 region has 15 residues. Germline assignment: CDR1 SEHNR and CDR2 FQNEAQ (reference sequence). The CDR3 DNA is TGTGCCAGCAGCTTAGGGGACAGAATCTCCTACGAGCAGTACTTC. Translated: CASSLGDRISYEQYF.

J is TRBJ2-5 and V is TRBV10-3, with no clear D. Germline-derived CDR1 and CDR2 are ENHRY and SYGVKD. V was trimmed by 4 bases and J by 4 bases, leaving 10 bases between them. The CDR3 length is 13 residues. The CDR3 here is CAISVSAGETQYF. The DNA of the CDR3 is TGTGCCATCAGTGTTTCGGCAGGAGAGACCCAGTACTTC.

V is TRBV15 and J is TRBJ1-4; D gene ambiguous. CDR3 size: 14 residues. Germline V gene sequence: CDR1 LNHNV, CDR2 YYDKDF (reference sequence). Trimming pared 1 base from V and 7 bases from J, leaving 10 bases between. In nucleotides, the CDR3 is TGTGCCACCAGCAGAGGTTTATTGGGTGAAAAACTGTTTTTT. This codes for CATSRGLLGEKLFF. Variable domain in full (rest from reference TRBV15 and TRBJ1-4): DAMVIQNPRYQVTQFGKPVTLSCSQTLNHNVMYWYQQKSSQAPKLLFHYYDKDFNNEADTPDNFQSRRPNTSFCFLDIRSPGLGDTAMYLCATSRGLLGEKLFFGSGTQLSVL.

This clonotype occurred a few times. The chain uses TRBV6-5 and TRBJ2-1, with unresolved D. Between the trimmed V and J ends, which lost 4 bases and 4 bases, there was a span of 17 bases. The germline CDR1 and CDR2 sequences are MNHEY and SVGAGI. The CDR3 extends over 16 amino acids. The CDR3: CASSSPDGSHYNEQFF. The CDR3 DNA is TGTGCCAGCAGTTCCCCCGACGGGTCTCATTACAATGAGCAGTTCTTC.